The 21 T cell receptor beta chains in this list originate from one sample, sequenced in a study of human T cells and chemical hapten exposure. Using its own MiXCR run on the RACE reads, TCRdb lists one record per CDR3 protein. Here the sample spans fewer than 400,000 distinct CDR3 sequences, approximately 6.9% being singletons. Sample time point: patch test 1, 2 weeks after DPC sensitization. This sample's treatment: therapeutic diphenylcyclopropenone sensitization with weekly scalp DPC. Here the sequenced sample was whole blood, taken in connection with sensitization to the hapten diphenylcyclopropenone (DPC). These receptor sequences come from a woman aged 18 to 35 with alopecia areata. Some clones in this sample may be carry-over from other donors' samples.

This clonotype occurred a few times. This chain links TRBV27 with TRBJ1-2, with 7 positions matching TRBD1. V gave up 11 bases and J gave up 4 bases; unmatched junction bases: 22. The CDR3 sequence is 17 residues long. Germline CDR1 is MNHEY and CDR2 is SMNVEV (reference sequence). The DNA for the CDR3 is TGTGCCGCGGGCCGGCGAGGGGGCCTTAATTTCCGCTATGGCTACACCTTC. Protein: CAAGRRGGLNFRYGYTF.

The CDR3 region is CASSVSPGLMNTEAFF. CDR3 DNA: TGTGCCAGCAGCGTATCGCCAGGACTGATGAACACTGAAGCTTTCTTT. The V call is TRBV9, the J call TRBJ1-1; no firm D call. Germline V CDR1 and CDR2: SGDLS, YYNGEE. V shed 1 base and J shed 0 bases, with 13 bases lying between them. The CDR3 is 16 residues long.

V usage is TRBV27 and J usage is TRBJ2-5, with TRBD2 matching 11 bases. This CDR3 contains 15 residues. V lost 7 bases to trimming and J lost 2 bases; unmatched junction nucleotides: 6. Germline values: CDR1 MNHEY, CDR2 SMNVEV (reference sequence). CDR3 bases: TGTGCCAGCACTATGACTAGCGGGGATCAAGAGACCCAGTACTTC. Translation gives CASTMTSGDQETQYF.

The rearrangement uses TRBV3-1 and TRBJ2-6; D perhaps matches TRBD2 (5 bases). This CDR3 spans 18 amino acids. CDR1 LGHDT and CDR2 YNNKEL come from the germline V gene (reference sequence). The V end lost 0 bases, the J end lost 1 base, and 13 bases lay between the germline ends. CDR3: CASSQDEGRGSGANVLTF. DNA of the CDR3: TGTGCCAGCAGCCAAGATGAAGGGAGAGGTTCTGGGGCCAACGTCCTGACTTTC.

There are a few counts of this clonotype. This chain joins TRBV4-2 and TRBJ1-4; tentatively, D is TRBD1 (6 bases). V dropped 1 base and J dropped 8 bases, with 14 bases sitting between them. Per the germline V gene, CDR1 is LGHNA and CDR2 is YNFKEQ. There are 15 residues in the CDR3. CDR3: CASSQVGTGREKLFF. The CDR3 DNA sequence: TGTGCCAGCAGCCAAGTAGGAACAGGGAGGGAAAAACTGTTTTTT.

There are many counts of this clonotype. The DNA of the CDR3 is TGTGCCAGCAGTCCTCGGACTAGCTGGGGCCTCACAGATACGCAGTATTTT. This translates into CASSPRTSWGLTDTQYF. This chain uses TRBV6-2 or TRBV6-3 with TRBJ2-3, with 8 positions matching TRBD2. V shed 5 bases, J shed 2 bases, and the junction held 12 bases outside the gene matches. CDR1 is MNHEY, CDR2 SVGEGT, per germline. The CDR3 is 17 residues long.

This chain uses TRBV6-1 with TRBJ2-7; D gene ambiguous. From germline, CDR1 is MNHNS and CDR2 SASEGT. The V end was cut by 2 bases, the J end by 4 bases, with 6 bases between. This CDR3 comprises 12 residues. In DNA, the CDR3 is TGTGCCAGCAGTGAATACGGGTACGAGCAGTACTTC. Translated, it gives CASSEYGYEQYF.

The chain couples TRBV4-3 to TRBJ1-6, with a tentative D call TRBD1 (5 bases). V was clipped by 0 bases and J by 6 bases, with 15 bases between them. Germline CDR1 is LGHNA and CDR2 is YSLEER. This CDR3 has 17 amino acids. CDR3 region: CASSQDATLRGNSPLHF. In nucleotides, the CDR3 is TGCGCCAGCAGCCAAGATGCGACCTTGAGGGGTAATTCACCCCTCCACTTT.

This clonotype showed up many times. The chain has TRBV4-2 and TRBJ2-7; perhaps TRBD1 as D (6 bases). The CDR3 covers 16 residues. Germline V CDR1 and CDR2: LGHNA, YNFKEQ. V shed 0 bases and J shed 4 bases, with 16 bases lying between them. CDR3 in amino acids: CASSQEYRGLGYEQYF. DNA of the CDR3: TGTGCCAGCAGCCAAGAGTATAGGGGGTTGGGATACGAGCAGTACTTC.

The chain links TRBV25-1 to TRBJ2-7; D possibly corresponds to TRBD1 (5 bases). V gave up 5 bases and J gave up 1 base, with 12 bases separating them. The CDR3 sequence is 14 residues long. CDR1 MGHDK and CDR2 SYGVNS come from the germline V gene. DNA of the CDR3: TGTGCCAGCAGTCCCTCGACAGATTCCTACGAGCAGTACTTC. Its translation is CASSPSTDSYEQYF.

This clonotype showed up just a few times. The chain joins TRBV4-3 to TRBJ1-2; D remains ambiguous. The germline V gene encodes CDR1 LGHNA and CDR2 YSLEER. This CDR3 region has 17 residues. V dropped 0 bases and J dropped 4 bases, with 18 bases sitting between them. The CDR3 DNA reads TGCGCCAGCAGCCAAGACCGCGAGACTATAGGAGTCTATGGCTACACCTTC. It encodes CASSQDRETIGVYGYTF.

The chain employs TRBV2 and TRBJ2-6, with 7 bases identical to TRBD1. J was trimmed by 0 bases and V by 6 bases; bases with no gene match: 2. The CDR3 has 15 residues. Germline values: CDR1 SNHLY, CDR2 FYNNEI. The CDR3 region is CASRRQGSGANVLTF. CDR3 sequence (DNA): TGTGCCAGCAGGCGACAGGGCTCTGGGGCCAACGTCCTGACTTTC.

V usage is TRBV14 and J usage is TRBJ2-7; maybe TRBD1 (5 bases). CDR3 size: 15 residues. CDR1 and CDR2 from the germline V gene are SGHDN and FVKESK. The V gene lost 0 bases and the J gene lost 0 bases, with 9 bases spanning the gap. The CDR3 DNA follows: TGTGCCAGCAGCCAAGATAGACAGAGCTCCTACGAGCAGTACTTC. This gives the protein CASSQDRQSSYEQYF. The full variable domain, completed using reference TRBV14 and TRBJ2-7, is EAGVTQFPSHSVIEKGQTVTLRCDPISGHDNLYWYRRVMGKEIKFLLHFVKESKQDESGMPNNRFLAERTGGTYSTLKVQPAELEDSGVYFCASSQDRQSSYEQYFGPGTRLTVT.

This clonotype has a handful of counts. The chain employs TRBV18 and TRBJ1-3; no definite D call. Trimming stripped 0 bases from V and 2 bases from J, with 5 bases between. The CDR3 runs 14 residues. Germline lookup yields CDR1 KGHSH and CDR2 LQKENI. CDR3 region: CASSPPGTGNTIYF. The DNA for the CDR3 is TGTGCCAGCTCACCACCCGGGACTGGAAACACCATATATTTT.

This clonotype has a count of ten or more. The chain's CDR3 is CASSPDRGRNTQYF. For the CDR3, the DNA is TGTGCCAGCAGTCCCGACAGGGGCAGGAATACGCAGTATTTT. V and J are TRBV6-5 and TRBJ2-3; the match to TRBD1 covers 8 bases. The trim removed 5 bases at V and 7 bases at J, leaving 8 bases unmatched. Germline CDR1 reads MNHEY; CDR2 reads SVGAGI. The CDR3 loop spans 14 amino acids.

The V and J genes are TRBV2 and TRBJ1-2, with 7 bases identical to TRBD1. The CDR3 is 12 residues long. V gave up 10 bases and J gave up 6 bases; unmatched junction bases: 8. Germline V gives CDR1 SNHLY, CDR2 FYNNEI. The CDR3 region has the DNA TGTGCCACTTCCGGGGACAGTAATGGCTACACCTTC. Amino acids: CATSGDSNGYTF.

CDR3 sequence (DNA): TGTGCCAGCAGAAACGGGGGGACTGGAAACACCATATATTTT. It specifies CASRNGGTGNTIYF. The V call is TRBV6-6, the J call TRBJ1-3; weak D call: TRBD1 (5 bases). The V end lost 6 bases, the J end lost 2 bases, and 11 bases lay between the germline ends. The CDR3 runs to 14 residues. Germline V gene lookup returns CDR1 MNHNY and CDR2 SVGAGI (reference sequence).

This clonotype was found many times. V usage is TRBV6-5 and J usage is TRBJ2-3; D gene unclear. CDR3 size: 12 residues. The germline V gene encodes CDR1 MNHEY and CDR2 SVGAGI. V was shortened by 5 bases and J by 6 bases, with 9 bases between the two germline ends. The CDR3 coding sequence is TGTGCCAGCAGTCGATCCGAGGATACGCAGTATTTT. Translation: CASSRSEDTQYF.

This clonotype was observed a handful of times. The chain couples TRBV11-3 to TRBJ2-1, with D tentatively TRBD2 (7 bases). The CDR3 has 13 amino acids. V gave up 8 bases and J gave up 7 bases, with 15 bases separating them. Germline V gene sequence: CDR1 SGHNT, CDR2 YENEEA. The CDR3 protein is CASSGGHGNEQFF. CDR3 coding DNA: TGTGCCAGCTCGGGGGGCCATGGTAATGAGCAGTTCTTC.

This clonotype was observed a handful of times. This chain links TRBV5-6 with TRBJ2-3; maybe TRBD2 (5 bases). Germline V gene data show CDR1 as SGHDT and CDR2 as YYEEEE. The V end was cut by 4 bases, the J end by 2 bases, with 11 bases between. This CDR3 contains 14 residues. CDR3 DNA sequence: TGTGCCAGCAGCCCGACTATGAACACAGATACGCAGTATTTT. Amino acid sequence: CASSPTMNTDTQYF.

This clonotype was observed many times. The rearrangement joins TRBV7-2 to TRBJ2-6; 8 bases match TRBD1. The CDR3 contains 17 residues. V trimming: 4 bases; J trimming: 2 bases; junction bases outside the gene matches: 7. CDR1 is SGHTA, CDR2 FQGNSA, per germline. This CDR3 reads CASSSLPTGAGANVLTF. CDR3 nucleotides: TGTGCCAGCAGCTCTCTACCGACAGGGGCTGGGGCCAACGTCCTGACTTTC. The full variable domain, with the rest looked up from reference TRBV7-2 and TRBJ2-6, is GAGVSQSPSNKVTEKGKDVELRCDPISGHTALYWYRQSLGQGLEFLIYFQGNSAPDKSGLPSDRFSAERTGGSVSTLTIQRTQQEDSAVYLCASSSLPTGAGANVLTFGAGSRLTVL.